Below are 21 T cell receptor beta chains sequenced from a single sample in a study of Graves' ophthalmopathy and Graves' hyperthyroidism. Researchers took RNA transcripts and amplified TCR beta CDR3 regions from them. The workflow started with a first-round RT-PCR run with HTBI primers and then moved on to a second-round multiplex PCR. Via MiXCR, TCRdb re-called the multiplex PCR reads, giving one row per CDR3 protein. This table holds about 390,000 distinct CDR3 sequences, roughly 15% found once. What was sequenced was peripheral blood. These receptors were obtained from a young woman with stable Graves' hyperthyroidism.

Remarks on this clonotype: This sequence may be a read error, since a much larger clone differs from it by one base. The chain uses TRBV7-3 and TRBJ1-1, with a possible D match to TRBD1 (6 bases). Germline values: CDR1 SGHTA, CDR2 FQGTGA. The CDR3 runs 15 residues. The CDR3 bases are TGTGCCAGCAGCTTAACGGGCGCAGGGGCCACTGAAGCTTGCTTT. Protein product: CASSLTGAGATEACF.

This clonotype was detected ten times or more. This chain connects TRBV5-1 to TRBJ1-1; D unclear. Germline lookup yields CDR1 SGHRS and CDR2 YFSETQ. Between the trimmed V and J ends, which lost 2 bases and 0 bases, there was a span of 11 bases. The length of the CDR3 is 15 residues. The CDR3 sequence is CASSFGPAVNTEAFF. CDR3 bases: TGCGCCAGCAGCTTCGGACCGGCGGTGAACACTGAAGCTTTCTTT.

The chain joins TRBV5-1 to TRBJ1-1, with D perhaps matching TRBD1 (6 bases). V lost 1 base, J lost 5 bases, and 18 bases lay in between. The CDR3 sequence is 16 residues long. From germline, CDR1 is SGHRS and CDR2 YFSETQ. The DNA of the CDR3 is TGCGCCAGCAGCTTGACCTGGGCTTTCAGGGGAACTGAAGCTTTCTTT. The encoded protein is CASSLTWAFRGTEAFF.

The chain has TRBV9 and TRBJ2-2, with a weak D call TRBD1 (5 bases). The V gene's germline CDR1 is SGDLS and CDR2 YYNGEE. There are 14 residues in the CDR3. V gave up 7 bases and J gave up 4 bases, with 14 bases separating them. The CDR3 here is CASGRQGATGELFF. CDR3 DNA sequence: TGTGCCAGCGGCCGGCAGGGCGCCACCGGGGAGCTGTTTTTT.

This clonotype has ten or more counts. The chain uses TRBV6-1 and TRBJ1-2, with D perhaps matching TRBD1 (5 bases). The CDR3 loop spans 14 amino acids. The germline CDR1 and CDR2 sequences are MNHNS and SASEGT. V lost 1 base and J 6 bases, leaving 12 bases between the germline ends. Here the CDR3 reads CASSEGLGRDGYTF. The CDR3 bases are TGTGCCAGCAGTGAAGGTCTGGGGCGTGATGGCTACACCTTC.

On this clonotype: One junction end disagrees with the germline gene, perhaps due to a read error. This chain uses TRBV6-5 with TRBJ1-5; a weak D match, TRBD1 (5 bases). CDR3 size: 15 residues. Looked up from germline, CDR1 is MNHEY and CDR2 is SVGAGI. The CDR3 DNA reads as TGTGCCAGCAATTACCTCGTTCAGGGATCTCAGCCCCAGCATTTT. Protein sequence: CASNYLVQGSQPQHF.

This clonotype was detected ten times or more. This rearrangement joins TRBV12-3 or TRBV12-4 to TRBJ1-2; no clear D. Between the trimmed V and J ends, which lost 0 bases and 8 bases, there was a span of 10 bases. The CDR3 contains 13 residues. The CDR3 DNA reads as TGTGCCAGCAGTTTAGCGAATTTCGGAGGCTACACCTTC. Its protein is CASSLANFGGYTF.

In this sample, this clonotype turned up many times. The genes are TRBV6-1 and TRBJ1-5; TRBD1 matches 12 bases. Germline V gene lookup returns CDR1 MNHNS and CDR2 SASEGT. The CDR3 length is 14 residues. The J segment lost 8 bases and the V segment lost 7 bases, leaving 6 bases of the junction unmatched. The CDR3 spells CASTGTGGREPQHF. CDR3 nucleotides: TGTGCCAGCACCGGGACAGGGGGCAGGGAGCCCCAGCATTTT.

This clonotype was recorded at least ten times. The CDR3 nucleotides read TGTGCCAGCAGCTTGCGCGCGGGCCATCTGGGGAACACTGAAGCTTTCTTT. Encoded protein: CASSLRAGHLGNTEAFF. J is TRBJ1-1 and V is TRBV7-3, with D unresolved. CDR1 and CDR2 from the germline V gene are SGHTA and FQGTGA. Deletions cut 3 bases from V and 1 base from J, with 18 bases between. The CDR3 has 17 amino acids.

This chain uses TRBV28 with TRBJ1-5; D call uncertain. The CDR3 has 14 amino acids. The germline CDR1 and CDR2 sequences are MDHEN and SYDVKM. V was pared by 9 bases and J by 0 bases, with 12 bases between. The chain's CDR3 is CASGLGASNQPQHF. The CDR3 nucleotides are TGTGCCAGTGGATTGGGAGCTAGCAATCAGCCCCAGCATTTT. Full variable domain (remainder filled in from reference TRBV28 and TRBJ1-5): DVKVTQSSRYLVKRTGEKVFLECVQDMDHENMFWYRQDPGLGLRLIYFSYDVKMKEKGDIPEGYSVSREKKERFSLILESASTNQTSMYLCASGLGASNQPQHFGDGTRLSIL.

This clonotype was observed many times. The CDR3 DNA follows: TGTGCCAGCACTACTGAGTCGGTGAACACTGAAGCTTTCTTT. As protein: CASTTESVNTEAFF. The chain is built from TRBV12-3 or TRBV12-4 and TRBJ1-1; D uncertain. V was clipped by 7 bases and J by 0 bases, with 12 bases between them. This CDR3 is 14 amino acids long.

The V call is TRBV3-1, the J call TRBJ2-5, with no clear D. CDR1 LGHDT and CDR2 YNNKEL come from the germline V gene (reference sequence). V shed 0 bases and J shed 0 bases, with 5 bases lying between them. The CDR3 runs to 14 residues. CDR3 sequence: CASSQEGNQETQYF. The CDR3 coding sequence is TGTGCCAGCAGCCAAGAAGGAAACCAAGAGACCCAGTACTTC.

Many counts were recorded for this clonotype. A much more abundant neighbour one base away suggests this may be a read error. The J gene is TRBJ2-7, the V gene TRBV5-6; TRBD2 agrees at 11 bases. The CDR3 length is 14 residues. The germline V gene has CDR1 SGHDT and CDR2 YYEEEE. Losses at the gene ends were 3 bases for V and 4 bases for J; bases not matched to a gene: 3. CDR3 in DNA: TGTGCCAGCAGCTCGGGACTAGCGGATTACGAGCAGTACTTC. It codes for CASSSGLADYEQYF.

In its sample, this clonotype was seen a few times. The chain joins TRBV5-1 to TRBJ2-7, with 8 bases matching TRBD2. This CDR3 is built from 15 residues. The germline gives CDR1 SGHRS, CDR2 YFSETQ. V trimming: 0 bases; J trimming: 6 bases; junction bases outside the gene matches: 8. The CDR3 spells CASSLGGSGAAEQYF. The DNA for the CDR3 is TGCGCCAGCAGCTTGGGGGGTAGCGGGGCCGCCGAGCAGTACTTC.

This clonotype was recorded many times. The V gene is TRBV7-2, the J gene TRBJ2-7; the D gene is possibly TRBD2 (5 bases). The CDR3 totals 14 residues. V lost 8 bases to trimming and J lost 2 bases, with 16 bases between them. The germline gives CDR1 SGHTA, CDR2 FQGNSA. The CDR3 nucleotides are TGTGCCAGCGCTGTCCCGGGGATCCCCTACGAGCAGTACTTC. Its protein is CASAVPGIPYEQYF.

The rearrangement uses TRBV10-2 and TRBJ1-5; no reliable D call. The CDR3 is 13 residues long. Germline values: CDR1 WSHSY, CDR2 SAAADI. Trimming took 7 bases from V and 0 from J, leaving 7 bases between them. The CDR3 protein is CASTRDSNQPQHF. The CDR3 DNA sequence: TGCGCCAGCACAAGAGATAGCAATCAGCCCCAGCATTTT.

This clonotype was picked up many times. The J gene is TRBJ2-5, the V gene TRBV7-2; D call uncertain. CDR3 size: 14 residues. Germline assignment: CDR1 SGHTA and CDR2 FQGNSA. V lost 8 bases and J lost 4, with 17 bases in between. The CDR3 bases are TGTGCCAGCGGACGACAAGGGTTCGGAGAGACCCAGTACTTC. Translation: CASGRQGFGETQYF.

CDR3 bases: TGTGCCAGCAGCGCCCCCGGGACTAGCGTACCCGCCCAGTACTTC. This gives the protein CASSAPGTSVPAQYF. This rearrangement joins TRBV7-9 to TRBJ2-5; 10 bases are a match to TRBD2. Trimming cost V 5 bases and J 9 bases; bases outside gene matches: 12. The germline CDR1 and CDR2 sequences are SEHNR and FQNEAQ (reference sequence). The length of the CDR3 is 15 residues.

This clonotype was found many times. As DNA, the CDR3 is TGTGCCATCAGTGACCAAGCAGCTAACTATGGCTACACCTTC. It translates to CAISDQAANYGYTF. The chain joins TRBV10-3 to TRBJ1-2; no reliable D call. V lost 3 bases, J lost 0 bases, and 8 bases lay in between. Germline CDR1 ENHRY, CDR2 SYGVKD. The CDR3 has 14 residues.

This clonotype was observed at least ten times. The chain employs TRBV19 and TRBJ2-7, with 7 bases fitting TRBD1. This CDR3 has 13 amino acids. The trim removed 9 bases at V and 0 bases at J, leaving 5 bases unmatched. Per germline, CDR1 LNHDA and CDR2 SQIVND (reference sequence). CDR3 coding DNA: TGTGCCAGCAGCAGGGGGAGCTCCTACGAGCAGTACTTC. It is translated as CASSRGSSYEQYF. The full variable domain, with the rest looked up from reference TRBV19 and TRBJ2-7, is DGGITQSPKYLFRKEGQNVTLSCEQNLNHDAMYWYRQDPGQGLRLIYYSQIVNDFQKGDIAEGYSVSREKKESFPLTVTSAQKNPTAFYLCASSRGSSYEQYFGPGTRLTVT.

This clonotype has at least ten counts. The chain links TRBV29-1 to TRBJ1-2; 8 nucleotides agree with TRBD1. Germline V gene data show CDR1 as SQVTM and CDR2 as ANQGSEA. The CDR3 is 12 amino acids. V lost 7 bases, J lost 5 bases, and 6 bases stayed unmatched. CDR3 nucleotides: TGCAGCGACGACAGGGGATTATATGGCTACACCTTC. It specifies CSDDRGLYGYTF.